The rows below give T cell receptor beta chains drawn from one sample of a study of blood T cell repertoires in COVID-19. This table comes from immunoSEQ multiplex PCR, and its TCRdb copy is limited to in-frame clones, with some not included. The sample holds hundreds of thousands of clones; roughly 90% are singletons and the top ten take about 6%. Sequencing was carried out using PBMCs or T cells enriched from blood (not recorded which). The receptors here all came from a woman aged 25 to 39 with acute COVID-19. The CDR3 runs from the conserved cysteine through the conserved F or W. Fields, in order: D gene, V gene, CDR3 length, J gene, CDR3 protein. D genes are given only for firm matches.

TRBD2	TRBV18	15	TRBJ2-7	CASSYSREASYEQYF
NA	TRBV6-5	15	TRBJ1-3	CASGFTGISGNTIYF
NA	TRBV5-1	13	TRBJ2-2	CASSVRGVGELFF
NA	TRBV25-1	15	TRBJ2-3	CASSEPGRGTDTQYF
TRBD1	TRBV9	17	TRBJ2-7	CASSVAPGQGATYEQYF
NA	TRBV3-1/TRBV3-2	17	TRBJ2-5	CASSQDFFVGVQETQYF
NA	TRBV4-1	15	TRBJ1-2	CASSQDEGVRYGYTF
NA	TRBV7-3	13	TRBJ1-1	CASSLYEATEAFF
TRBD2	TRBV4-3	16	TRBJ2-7	CASSQGGTSGSLEQYF
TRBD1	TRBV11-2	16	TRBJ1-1	CASSTTGDRRHSEAFF
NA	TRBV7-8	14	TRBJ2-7	CAINQRTVAYEQYF
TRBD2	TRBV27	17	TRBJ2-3	CASSRVPSGRKADTQYF
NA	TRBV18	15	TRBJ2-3	CASSPVEMVYHTQYF
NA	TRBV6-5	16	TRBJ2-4	CASSYSAGAVQNIQYF